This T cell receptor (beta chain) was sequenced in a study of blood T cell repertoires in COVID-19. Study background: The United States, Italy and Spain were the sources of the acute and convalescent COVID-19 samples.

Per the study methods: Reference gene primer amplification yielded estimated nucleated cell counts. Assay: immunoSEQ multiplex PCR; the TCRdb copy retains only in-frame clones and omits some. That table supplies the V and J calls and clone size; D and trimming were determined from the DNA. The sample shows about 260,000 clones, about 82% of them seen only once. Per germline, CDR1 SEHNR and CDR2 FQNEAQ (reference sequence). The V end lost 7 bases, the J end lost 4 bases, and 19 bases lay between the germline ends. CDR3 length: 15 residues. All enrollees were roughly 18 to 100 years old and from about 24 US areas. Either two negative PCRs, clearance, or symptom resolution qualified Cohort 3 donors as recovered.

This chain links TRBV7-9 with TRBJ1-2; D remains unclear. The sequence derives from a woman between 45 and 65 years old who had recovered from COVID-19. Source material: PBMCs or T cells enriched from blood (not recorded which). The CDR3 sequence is CASTRGWGVSYGYTF. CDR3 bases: TGTGCCAGCACCAGAGGTTGGGGAGTTAGCTATGGCTACACCTTC.